This is a list of T cell receptor beta chains from one sample in a study of blood T cells in healthy people across ages. TCRdb called the 5' RACE reads again in MiXCR, with one record for every CDR3 protein. The sample consists of some 700,000 distinct CDR3 sequences, about 42% of them appearing once. The specimen sequenced was blood. These TCRs come from a woman aged 55-69 years in good health. The CDR3 runs from the conserved cysteine through the conserved F or W. Each record gives: J gene, D gene, clone size, V gene, CDR3 protein, CDR3 DNA. D genes are given only for firm matches. The size field is filled for only some rows; it gives once, few, many or a size class.

J: TRBJ2-5; D: TRBD2; size: few; V: TRBV20-1; CDR3: CSALWSGRGETQYF; DNA: TGCAGTGCTTTGTGGAGCGGGAGAGGAGAGACCCAGTACTTC
J: TRBJ2-7; D: NA; size: NA; V: TRBV6-1; CDR3: CASKGGLTSYNEQYF; DNA: TGTGCCAGCAAGGGGGGGCTGACTTCCTACAATGAGCAGTACTTC
J: TRBJ1-2; D: TRBD1; size: once; V: TRBV9; CDR3: CASSRDRAADGYTF; DNA: TGTGCCAGCAGCCGGGACAGGGCCGCGGATGGCTACACCTTC
J: TRBJ2-4; D: NA; size: NA; V: TRBV7-2; CDR3: CASSVAVAKNIQYF; DNA: TGTGCCAGCAGCGTAGCAGTAGCCAAAAACATTCAGTACTTC
J: TRBJ2-7; D: NA; size: NA; V: TRBV12-3/TRBV12-4; CDR3: CASSVPPYEQYF; DNA: TGTGCCAGCAGTGTACCCCCCTACGAGCAGTACTTC
J: TRBJ1-2; D: TRBD1; size: NA; V: TRBV2; CDR3: CASSKGGVDGYTF; DNA: TGTGCCAGCAGCAAAGGGGGCGTGGATGGCTACACCTTC
J: TRBJ1-6; D: NA; size: few; V: TRBV20-1; CDR3: CSVIQTGTGNSPLHF; DNA: TGCAGTGTTATTCAAACCGGGACCGGTAATTCACCCCTCCACTTT
J: TRBJ2-7; D: NA; size: few; V: TRBV20-1; CDR3: CSARGGPSSYEQYF; DNA: TGCAGTGCTAGAGGCGGGCCGAGCTCCTACGAGCAGTACTTC
J: TRBJ2-3; D: NA; size: NA; V: TRBV6-2/TRBV6-3; CDR3: CASRPLGGPPDPQYF; DNA: TGTGCCAGCAGGCCCCTGGGAGGACCACCGGATCCGCAGTATTTT
J: TRBJ2-5; D: NA; size: few; V: TRBV9; CDR3: CASSPAPQETQYF; DNA: TGTGCCAGCAGCCCCGCCCCCCAAGAGACCCAGTACTTC
J: TRBJ2-7; D: NA; size: once; V: TRBV3-1; CDR3: CASSQGYVGSYEQYF; DNA: TGTGCCAGCAGCCAAGGCTACGTGGGCTCCTACGAGCAGTACTTC
J: TRBJ1-1; D: NA; size: many; V: TRBV12-3/TRBV12-4; CDR3: CASSLLENTEAFF; DNA: TGTGCCAGCAGTTTACTGGAGAACACTGAAGCTTTCTTT
J: TRBJ1-5; D: NA; size: few; V: TRBV6-2/TRBV6-3; CDR3: CASGLEGGPQHF; DNA: TGTGCCAGCGGCCTCGAAGGAGGGCCCCAGCATTTT
J: TRBJ2-1; D: TRBD1; size: NA; V: TRBV2; CDR3: CASSRDRGLNEQFF; DNA: TGTGCCAGCAGCCGGGACAGGGGGCTAAATGAGCAGTTCTTC
J: TRBJ2-7; D: TRBD2; size: NA; V: TRBV20-1; CDR3: CSAPGLAGVSYEQYF; DNA: TGCAGTGCGCCGGGACTAGCGGGGGTATCCTACGAGCAGTACTTC
J: TRBJ2-1; D: NA; size: few; V: TRBV12-3/TRBV12-4; CDR3: CASTTRAGNEFF; DNA: TGTGCCAGCACCACTCGGGCGGGGAATGAGTTCTTC
J: TRBJ2-7; D: TRBD1; size: NA; V: TRBV18; CDR3: CASSQAGTGYCEQYF; DNA: TGTGCCAGCTCACAGGCGGGGACAGGGTACTGCGAGCAGTACTTC
J: TRBJ2-1; D: NA; size: NA; V: TRBV20-1; CDR3: CSGGQGSYNEQFF; DNA: TGCAGTGGGGGCCAAGGCTCCTACAATGAGCAGTTCTTC
J: TRBJ1-2; D: NA; size: many; V: TRBV4-1; CDR3: CASSQVPDNYGYTF; DNA: TGCGCCAGCAGCCAAGTCCCCGATAACTATGGCTACACCTTC
J: TRBJ1-2; D: NA; size: few; V: TRBV10-3; CDR3: CAISESSPGISRHGYTF; DNA: TGTGCCATCAGTGAGTCGAGTCCGGGGATCTCTAGGCATGGCTACACCTTC
J: TRBJ1-3; D: NA; size: NA; V: TRBV28; CDR3: CASSFDSRSSGNTIYF; DNA: TGTGCCAGCAGTTTTGACAGCCGAAGCTCTGGAAACACCATATATTTT
J: TRBJ1-5; D: TRBD1; size: NA; V: TRBV6-2/TRBV6-3; CDR3: CASSRRQGGNQPQHF; DNA: TGTGCCAGCAGCCGGAGACAGGGCGGCAATCAGCCCCAGCATTTT
J: TRBJ2-7; D: NA; size: many; V: TRBV4-1; CDR3: CASSHAAAEAALYEQYF; DNA: TGCGCCAGCAGCCATGCAGCGGCCGAAGCGGCCCTCTACGAGCAGTACTTC
J: TRBJ2-1; D: NA; size: few; V: TRBV6-2/TRBV6-3; CDR3: CASSQPYSEQFF; DNA: TGTGCCAGCAGCCAACCCTACAGTGAGCAGTTCTTC
J: TRBJ1-1; D: NA; size: many; V: TRBV7-2; CDR3: CASSLDFTGNTEAFF; DNA: TGTGCCAGCAGCTTAGACTTTACGGGGAACACTGAAGCTTTCTTT
J: TRBJ2-3; D: TRBD2; size: few; V: TRBV28; CDR3: CASTRLAGLTDTQYF; DNA: TGTGCCTCAACAAGACTAGCGGGCCTCACAGATACGCAGTATTTT
J: TRBJ2-1; D: TRBD1; size: NA; V: TRBV14; CDR3: CASSQDRQGHNEQFF; DNA: TGTGCCAGCAGCCAAGACCGACAGGGACACAATGAGCAGTTCTTC
J: TRBJ2-1; D: NA; size: NA; V: TRBV21-1; CDR3: CANSKGDKTSGGYNEQFF; DNA: TGTGCCAACAGCAAAGGAGACAAGACTAGCGGGGGATACAATGAGCAGTTCTTC
J: TRBJ1-3; D: NA; size: NA; V: TRBV11-1; CDR3: CASSLGDSGNTIYF; DNA: TGTGCCAGCAGCTTGGGGGACTCTGGAAACACCATATATTTT
J: TRBJ2-2; D: NA; size: few; V: TRBV29-1; CDR3: CSVRRGAFHTGELFF; DNA: TGCAGCGTTAGAAGGGGCGCTTTCCACACCGGGGAGCTGTTTTTT
J: TRBJ2-7; D: NA; size: NA; V: TRBV3-1; CDR3: CASSQFGPYEQYF; DNA: TGTGCCAGCAGCCAATTCGGACCCTACGAGCAGTACTTC
J: TRBJ1-2; D: TRBD1; size: NA; V: TRBV18; CDR3: CASSPPGTGIMGYTF; DNA: TGTGCCAGCTCACCGCCCGGGACAGGGATTATGGGCTACACCTTC
J: TRBJ1-1; D: NA; size: NA; V: TRBV4-2; CDR3: CASSRGTGLTEAFF; DNA: TGTGCCAGCAGCCGAGGAACAGGGCTCACTGAAGCTTTCTTT
J: TRBJ2-7; D: NA; size: NA; V: TRBV14; CDR3: CASSRGVWLSYEQYF; DNA: TGTGCCAGCAGCCGAGGCGTTTGGCTCTCCTACGAGCAGTACTTC
J: TRBJ2-7; D: TRBD1; size: NA; V: TRBV18; CDR3: CASSLTTGTGDEQYF; DNA: TGTGCCAGCTCACTGACTACCGGGACAGGGGACGAGCAGTACTTC
J: TRBJ2-5; D: TRBD1; size: NA; V: TRBV7-2; CDR3: CASSLSAGTGGPYGQYF; DNA: TGTGCCAGCAGCTTATCCGCTGGGACAGGGGGCCCGTACGGGCAGTACTTC
J: TRBJ2-3; D: NA; size: NA; V: TRBV7-9; CDR3: CASSTTQPFYTQYF; DNA: TGTGCCAGCAGCACGACCCAACCTTTTTATACGCAGTATTTT
J: TRBJ2-3; D: NA; size: few; V: TRBV5-1; CDR3: CASRSAGKTDTQYF; DNA: TGCGCCAGCAGGTCGGCGGGAAAGACAGATACGCAGTATTTT
J: TRBJ2-5; D: TRBD1; size: few; V: TRBV9; CDR3: CASSGTGGGQTQYF; DNA: TGTGCCAGCAGCGGCACAGGGGGCGGGCAGACCCAGTACTTC
J: TRBJ2-3; D: NA; size: NA; V: TRBV29-1; CDR3: CSVKGRVTDTQYF; DNA: TGCAGCGTGAAGGGCAGGGTCACAGATACGCAGTATTTT
J: TRBJ2-2; D: NA; size: NA; V: TRBV29-1; CDR3: CSVEDPTHRLATGELFF; DNA: TGCAGCGTTGAAGATCCCACACACAGGCTTGCCACCGGGGAGCTGTTTTTT
J: TRBJ1-1; D: NA; size: NA; V: TRBV5-1; CDR3: CASSLWGTREAEAFF; DNA: TGCGCCAGCAGCTTGTGGGGCACCCGTGAGGCTGAAGCTTTCTTT
J: TRBJ2-3; D: TRBD1; size: NA; V: TRBV4-1; CDR3: CASSRGGTGNTDTQYF; DNA: TGCGCCAGCAGCCGCGGAGGGACAGGGAACACAGATACGCAGTATTTT